This T cell receptor (beta chain) stems from a study of radiation and T cells in renal cell carcinoma. The table came from immunoSEQ multiplex PCR; TCRdb's copy has only in-frame clones and leaves some out. The data contain about 130,000 clones, about 88% of them seen just once; the ten biggest clones take up more than 10%. Per germline, CDR1 SGHKS and CDR2 YYEKEE (reference sequence). CDR3 length: 15 residues. V lost 1 base and J lost 0, with 9 bases in between. As for time point: baseline pretreatment blood. Treatment given: 15 Gy SBRT to primary tumor, nephrectomy 4 weeks later. Serial blood draws occurred at baseline and 2 and 4 weeks post-SBRT.

The V and J genes are TRBV5-5 and TRBJ2-3; D is unresolved. This sequence originates from a woman in her forties or fifties with renal cell carcinoma. The specimen comprised blood, sampled from a patient whose treatment included radiotherapy and nephrectomy. CDR3 sequence reads: CASSLYVRSTDTQYF. CDR3 in DNA: TGTGCCAGCAGCTTGTACGTGAGAAGCACAGATACGCAGTATTTT.